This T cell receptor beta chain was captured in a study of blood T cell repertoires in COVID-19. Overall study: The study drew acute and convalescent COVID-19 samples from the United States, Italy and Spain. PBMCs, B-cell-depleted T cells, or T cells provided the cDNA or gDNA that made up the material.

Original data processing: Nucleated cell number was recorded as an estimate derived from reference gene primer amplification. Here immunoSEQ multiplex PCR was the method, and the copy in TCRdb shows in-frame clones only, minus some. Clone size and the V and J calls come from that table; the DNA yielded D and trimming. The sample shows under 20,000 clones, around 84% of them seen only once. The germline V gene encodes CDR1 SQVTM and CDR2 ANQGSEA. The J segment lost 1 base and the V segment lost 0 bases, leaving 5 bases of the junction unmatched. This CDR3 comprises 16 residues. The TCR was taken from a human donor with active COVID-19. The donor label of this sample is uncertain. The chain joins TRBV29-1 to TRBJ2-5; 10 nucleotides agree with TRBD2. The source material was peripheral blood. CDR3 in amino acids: CSVEDRERGGQETQYF. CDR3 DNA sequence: TGCAGCGTTGAAGATCGGGAGCGGGGGGGCCAAGAGACCCAGTACTTC.